The clone carrying this T cell receptor beta chain has just a few counts. Antigen specificity is unknown. This specimen comes from a study of beta chain features in type 1 diabetes. Study-level results: Among patients with Type 1 diabetes, TCRB CDR3s were moderately but significantly shorter in every one of the four CD4+ subsets. The naive, central memory and Treg TCRB repertoires of patients appeared to be more similar to one another than those of healthy donors.

CDR3 length: 11 amino acids. CDR1 SQVTM and CDR2 ANQGSEA come from the germline V gene. Trimming cost V 7 bases and J 8 bases; bases outside gene matches: 6. Reverse transcribing all isolated RNA meant expressed TCRB transcripts were sequenced. Assay used: immunoSEQ multiplex PCR; TCRdb lists only in-frame clones, some missing. The sample has 600,000 or so clones; roughly an eighth are singletons. What was sequenced was naive CD4+ T cells from blood. The origin of this receptor is a man between 18 and 35 years old with type 1 diabetes. The chain joins TRBV29-1 to TRBJ1-2; 8 nucleotides match TRBD1. For the CDR3, the DNA is TGCAGCGCTGGGACAGGTTGGGGCTACACCTTC. Translation: CSAGTGWGYTF.